This T cell receptor beta chain was sequenced during a study of cytomegalovirus exposure and HLA in healthy donors. Primers: 60 Vbeta forward and 13 Jbeta reverse. Generated by immunoSEQ multiplex PCR, the TCRdb table keeps only in-frame clones and is missing some. This repertoire shows approximately 160,000 clones, about 79% found once; its top ten account for under 0.8%. This CDR3 region has 15 residues. The J segment lost 8 bases and the V segment lost 1 base, leaving 8 bases of the junction unmatched. Germline V gives CDR1 MDHEN, CDR2 SYDVKM. Findings and limits, study-wide: Researchers left out some V segments, among them TRBV6-2 and TRBV6-3, as indistinguishable.

As concerns this clone: Its antigen is as yet unknown.

The specimen was PBMCs. The V call is TRBV28, the J call TRBJ2-7; 10 nucleotides line up with TRBD1. The clonotype was recovered from a male donor in good health and CMV-seronegative. DNA of the CDR3: TGTGCCAGCAGTTTATCAGCGACAGGGGGCTATCAGCAGTACTTC. Translation gives CASSLSATGGYQQYF.